The clone carrying this T cell receptor (beta chain) appeared many times. Its antigen is not known. Maryland, USA blood bank volunteers served as healthy controls. The sorted libraries were made from 1 million CD4+ or CD8+ T cells. In each sequencing run, over 170 million TCR-beta sequences were generated from 15-18 subjects. One entry per CDR3 protein results from TCRdb running MiXCR on the 5' RACE reads. The sample shows roughly 30,000 distinct CDR3 sequences, approximately 5% of them seen only once. This sample is part of a study of neurological immune-mediated disorders. The CDR3 sequence is 13 residues long. The V segment lost 5 bases and the J segment 9 bases; nucleotides outside the gene matches: 8. Notes on the study in general: The highest TCR clonal expansion occurred in HTLV-1-associated myelopathy; multiple sclerosis fell below healthy controls.

The V and J genes are TRBV12-3 or TRBV12-4 and TRBJ1-1; 8 bases are a match to TRBD1. The sample was CD4+ T cells from blood. The clonotype was recovered from a woman aged 45-65 years in good health. CDR3: CASSLMGQAQAFF. The DNA of the CDR3 is TGTGCCAGCAGTCTGATGGGACAGGCTCAAGCTTTCTTT.